The entry below describes one T cell receptor (beta chain). This sample stems from a study of shared clonotypes between healthy human individuals. The method was immunoSEQ multiplex PCR; TCRdb's version includes in-frame clones alone and lacks a portion of them. The repertoire includes approximately 2.3 million clones, over 90% of them detected once, and under 0.45% sits in the top ten. Germline V gene sequence: CDR1 SGHNT, CDR2 YENEEA. Trimming removed 5 bases from V and 7 bases from J, with 20 bases in between. The CDR3 runs 16 residues. The sample consisted of naive CD4+ T cells from PBMCs. Documented subset: CD45RA+ positively selected. This clonotype was obtained from a man aged 18 to 35 in good health. Some clones in this sample may be carry-over from other donors' samples. The chain carries TRBV11-3 and TRBJ1-4; tentatively, D is TRBD1 (5 bases). The DNA of the CDR3 is TGTGCCAGCAGCCTAGCCCCGGGACGCGAGGTTGAAAAACTGTTTTTT. Amino acid sequence: CASSLAPGREVEKLFF.